The source of this TCR beta chain is a study of cytomegalovirus exposure and HLA in healthy donors. Across the whole study: There were some 380 genotyped donors. Of these, 81% fell in the genetic ancestry cluster associated with self-reported Caucasian donors.

About this clone: Its antigen is not identified.

Findings and caveats of the study: Rates of TCR association differed by HLA locus in a later analysis, with DRB1 highest and HLA-C lowest. Among TCR beta chains, those listed as cytomegalovirus-associated numbered over 150. Later on, an analysis found that several of the most significant clusters appeared to be linked to common viral pathogens, which included parvovirus B19.

CDR1 SEHNR and CDR2 FQNEAQ come from the germline V gene (reference sequence). Trimming stripped 4 bases from V and 2 bases from J, with 12 bases between. This CDR3 has 14 residues. The study ran its PCR with 60 Vbeta and 13 Jbeta primers. Profiling relied on immunoSEQ multiplex PCR, and the TCRdb table lists in-frame clones only, not all of them. The repertoire holds over 100,000 clones, with roughly three fifths as singletons. The V call is TRBV7-9, the J call TRBJ2-7; perhaps TRBD2 as D (5 bases). Sequencing input: PBMCs. The sequence was collected from a man in his forties in good health and CMV-seropositive. CDR3 protein: CASSWYSGAYEQYF. CDR3 nucleotide sequence: TGTGCCAGCAGCTGGTACAGCGGCGCCTACGAGCAGTACTTC.